This TCR beta chain was recovered during a study of blood T cell repertoires in COVID-19. Assay used: immunoSEQ multiplex PCR; TCRdb lists only in-frame clones, some missing. The table lists about 240,000 clones, roughly 90% of them singletons. The clonotype was recovered from a woman aged 25-40 years with acute COVID-19. The specimen sequenced was PBMCs or T cells enriched from blood (not recorded which).

The CDR3, as DNA: TGTGCCAGCAACAGGGGTCTGGTCACAGATACGCAGTATTTT. Translating gives CASNRGLVTDTQYF. This chain uses TRBV9 with TRBJ2-3; 7 bases align to TRBD1. Unmatched junction bases numbered 6, after V lost 6 bases and J lost 2 bases. CDR1 and CDR2 (germline): SGDLS, YYNGEE. The CDR3 covers 14 residues. Drawing the rest from reference TRBV9 and TRBJ2-3, the complete variable domain is DSGVTQTPKHLITATGQRVTLRCSPRSGDLSVYWYQQSLDQGLQFLIQYYNGEERAKGNILERFSAQQFPDLHSELNLSSLELGDSALYFCASNRGLVTDTQYFGPGTRLTVL.